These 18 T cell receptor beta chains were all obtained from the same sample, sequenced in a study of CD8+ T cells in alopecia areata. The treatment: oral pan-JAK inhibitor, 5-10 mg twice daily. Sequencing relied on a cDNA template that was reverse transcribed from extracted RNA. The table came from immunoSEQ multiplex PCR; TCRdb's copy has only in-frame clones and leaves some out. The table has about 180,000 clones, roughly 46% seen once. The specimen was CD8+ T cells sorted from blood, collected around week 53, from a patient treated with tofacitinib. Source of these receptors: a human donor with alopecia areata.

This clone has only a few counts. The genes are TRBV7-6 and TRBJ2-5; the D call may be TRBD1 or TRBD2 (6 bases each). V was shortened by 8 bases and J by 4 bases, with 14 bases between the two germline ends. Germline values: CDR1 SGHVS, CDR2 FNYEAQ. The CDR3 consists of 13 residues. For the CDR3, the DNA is TGTGCCAGCGGAGGGGGTCCAAGAGAGACCCAGTACTTC. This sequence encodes CASGGGPRETQYF.

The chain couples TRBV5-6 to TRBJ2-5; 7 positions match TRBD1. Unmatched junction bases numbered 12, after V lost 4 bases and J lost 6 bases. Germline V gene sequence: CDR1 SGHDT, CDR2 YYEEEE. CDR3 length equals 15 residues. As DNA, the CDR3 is TGTGCCAGCAGCGAGGTGCAGGGGGAAGTGAAGACCCAGTACTTC. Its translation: CASSEVQGEVKTQYF.

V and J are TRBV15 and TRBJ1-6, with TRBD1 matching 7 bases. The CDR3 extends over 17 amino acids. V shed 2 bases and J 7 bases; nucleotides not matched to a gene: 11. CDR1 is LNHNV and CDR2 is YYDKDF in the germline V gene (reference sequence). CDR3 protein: CATSRRRSGTENSPLHF. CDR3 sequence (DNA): TGTGCCACCAGCAGACGACGTTCCGGGACAGAGAATTCACCCCTCCACTTT.

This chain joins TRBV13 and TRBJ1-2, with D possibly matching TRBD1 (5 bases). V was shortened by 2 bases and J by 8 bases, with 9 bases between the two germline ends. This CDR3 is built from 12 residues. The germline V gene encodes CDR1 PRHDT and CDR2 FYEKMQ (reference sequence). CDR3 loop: CASSLQGHGYTF. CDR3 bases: TGTGCCAGCAGCTTACAGGGTCACGGCTACACCTTC.

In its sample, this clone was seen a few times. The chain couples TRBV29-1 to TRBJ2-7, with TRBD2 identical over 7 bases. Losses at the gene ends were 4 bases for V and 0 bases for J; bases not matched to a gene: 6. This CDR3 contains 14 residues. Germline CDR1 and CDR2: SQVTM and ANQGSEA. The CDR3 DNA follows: TGCAGCGTTGCCGGGGGGTCGAGCTCCTACGAGCAGTACTTC. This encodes CSVAGGSSSYEQYF.

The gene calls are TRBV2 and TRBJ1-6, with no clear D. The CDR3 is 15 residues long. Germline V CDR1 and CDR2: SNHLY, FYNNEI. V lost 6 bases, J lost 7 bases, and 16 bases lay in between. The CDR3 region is CASSPQNPGNSPLHF. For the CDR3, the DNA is TGTGCCAGCAGCCCACAAAACCCCGGGAATTCACCCCTCCACTTT.

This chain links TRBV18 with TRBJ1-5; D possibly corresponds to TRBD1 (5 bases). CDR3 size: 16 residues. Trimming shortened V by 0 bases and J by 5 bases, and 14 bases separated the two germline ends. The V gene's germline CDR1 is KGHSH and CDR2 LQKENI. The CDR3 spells CASSPPGTGLDQPQHF. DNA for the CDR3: TGTGCCAGCTCACCACCAGGAACAGGCCTGGATCAGCCCCAGCATTTT.

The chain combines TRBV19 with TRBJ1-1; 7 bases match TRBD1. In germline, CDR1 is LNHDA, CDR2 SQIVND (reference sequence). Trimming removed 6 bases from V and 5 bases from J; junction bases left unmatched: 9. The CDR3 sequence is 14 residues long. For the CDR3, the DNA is TGTGCCAGTAGATGGAGCGAGGGGGCTACTGAAGCTTTCTTT. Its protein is CASRWSEGATEAFF. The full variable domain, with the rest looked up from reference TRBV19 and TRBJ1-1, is DGGITQSPKYLFRKEGQNVTLSCEQNLNHDAMYWYRQDPGQGLRLIYYSQIVNDFQKGDIAEGYSVSREKKESFPLTVTSAQKNPTAFYLCASRWSEGATEAFFGQGTRLTVV.

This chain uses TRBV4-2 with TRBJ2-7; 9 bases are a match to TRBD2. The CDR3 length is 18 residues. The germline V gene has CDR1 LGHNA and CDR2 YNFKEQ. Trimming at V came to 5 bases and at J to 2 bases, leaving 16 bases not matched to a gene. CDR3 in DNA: TGTGCCAGCAGCTCCCAACACAGTTCGGGACTAGCTCCCTACGAGCAGTACTTC. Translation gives CASSSQHSSGLAPYEQYF.

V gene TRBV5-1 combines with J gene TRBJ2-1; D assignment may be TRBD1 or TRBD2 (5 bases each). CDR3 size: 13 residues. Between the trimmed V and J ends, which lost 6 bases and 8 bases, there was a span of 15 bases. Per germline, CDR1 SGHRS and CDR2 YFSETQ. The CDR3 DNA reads TGCGCCAGCACCTCTGAGGGGTATTATGAGCAGTTCTTC. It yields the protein CASTSEGYYEQFF.

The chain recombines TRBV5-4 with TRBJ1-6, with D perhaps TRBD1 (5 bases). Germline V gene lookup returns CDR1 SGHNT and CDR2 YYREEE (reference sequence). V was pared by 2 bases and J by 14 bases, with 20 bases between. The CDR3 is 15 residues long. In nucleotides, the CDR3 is TGTGCCAGCAGCTTCTCGCTAGGGACCGGTGGGGCCCTCCACTTT. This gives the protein CASSFSLGTGGALHF.

This CDR3 reads CSVEDWPRGPSTDTQYF. CDR3 nucleotide sequence: TGCAGCGTTGAAGATTGGCCCAGGGGGCCTAGCACAGATACGCAGTATTTT. J is TRBJ2-3 and V is TRBV29-1; 8 bases match TRBD1. The V segment lost 0 bases and the J segment 0 bases; nucleotides outside the gene matches: 8. CDR3 length equals 17 residues. Germline V gene data show CDR1 as SQVTM and CDR2 as ANQGSEA.

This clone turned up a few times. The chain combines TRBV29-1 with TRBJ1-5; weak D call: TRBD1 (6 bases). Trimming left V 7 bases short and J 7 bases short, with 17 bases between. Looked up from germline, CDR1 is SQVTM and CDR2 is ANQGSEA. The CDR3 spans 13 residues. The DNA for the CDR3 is TGCAGCGGCGGAGGGGGGGCCGGGCAGCCCCAGCATTTT. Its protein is CSGGGGAGQPQHF.

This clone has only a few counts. The CDR3 DNA reads as TGTGCCAGCAGTTTGTATTGGGACGGAGGATCCCAAGAGACCCAGTACTTC. Translating gives CASSLYWDGGSQETQYF. The V and J genes are TRBV27 and TRBJ2-5; D is possibly TRBD1 or TRBD2 (5 bases each). The ends were cut back, 3 bases at V and 1 base at J, with 18 bases in the middle. CDR1 is MNHEY, CDR2 SMNVEV, per germline (reference sequence). The CDR3 is 17 residues long.

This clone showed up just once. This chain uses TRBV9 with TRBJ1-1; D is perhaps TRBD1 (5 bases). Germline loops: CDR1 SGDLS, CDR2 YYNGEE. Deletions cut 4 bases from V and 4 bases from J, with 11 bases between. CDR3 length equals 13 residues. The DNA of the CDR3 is TGTGCCAGCAGCTTGGGGGGAATCACTGAAGCTTTCTTT. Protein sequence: CASSLGGITEAFF. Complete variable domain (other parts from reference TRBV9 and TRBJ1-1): DSGVTQTPKHLITATGQRVTLRCSPRSGDLSVYWYQQSLDQGLQFLIQYYNGEERAKGNILERFSAQQFPDLHSELNLSSLELGDSALYFCASSLGGITEAFFGQGTRLTVV.

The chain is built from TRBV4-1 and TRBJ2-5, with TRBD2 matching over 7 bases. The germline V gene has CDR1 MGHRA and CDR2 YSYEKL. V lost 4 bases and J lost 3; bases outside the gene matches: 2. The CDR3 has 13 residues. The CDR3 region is CASSLTSEETQYF. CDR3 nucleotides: TGCGCCAGCAGCCTCACTAGCGAAGAGACCCAGTACTTC.

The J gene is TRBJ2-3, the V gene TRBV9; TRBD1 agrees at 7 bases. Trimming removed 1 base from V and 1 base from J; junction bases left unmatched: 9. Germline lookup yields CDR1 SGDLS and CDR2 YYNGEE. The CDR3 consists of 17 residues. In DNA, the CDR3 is TGTGCCAGCAGCGTAAACCTTCGGCAGGGGGGCACAGATACGCAGTATTTT. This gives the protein CASSVNLRQGGTDTQYF.

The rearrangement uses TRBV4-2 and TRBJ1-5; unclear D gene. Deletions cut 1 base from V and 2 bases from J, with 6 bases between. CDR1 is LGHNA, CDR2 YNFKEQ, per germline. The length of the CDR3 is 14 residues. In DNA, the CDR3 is TGTGCCAGCAGCCAAGCCGCAGGCAATCAGCCCCAGCATTTT. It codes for CASSQAAGNQPQHF.